The next 24 T cell receptor beta chains were all read from a single sample in a study of cytomegalovirus exposure and HLA in healthy donors. The table came from immunoSEQ multiplex PCR; TCRdb's copy has only in-frame clones and leaves some out. Among 200,000 to 250,000 clones listed, around nine tenths were seen once. The material sequenced was PBMCs. The receptors come from a man aged 18 to 29 in good health and CMV-seronegative.

The chain joins TRBV25-1 to TRBJ2-5; no reliable D call. V lost 3 bases, J lost 2 bases, and 4 bases lay in between. The germline V gene has CDR1 MGHDK and CDR2 SYGVNS. The CDR3 covers 12 residues. The CDR3 here is CASSDYQETQYF. The CDR3 bases are TGTGCCAGCAGTGACTATCAAGAGACCCAGTACTTC.

The chain joins TRBV4-3 to TRBJ2-7, with a tentative D call TRBD2 (6 bases). V gave up 1 base and J gave up 3 bases, with 16 bases separating them. The V gene's germline CDR1 is LGHNA and CDR2 YSLEER. This CDR3 contains 16 residues. The chain's CDR3 is CASSQGLGGRYYEQYF. In DNA, the CDR3 is TGCGCCAGCAGCCAAGGCCTTGGAGGGAGATACTACGAGCAGTACTTC.

This clone has only a few counts. The chain has TRBV11-2 and TRBJ2-7; TRBD1 is a possible D gene (5 bases). V shed 5 bases and J shed 1 base, with 15 bases lying between them. The germline V gene encodes CDR1 SGHAT and CDR2 FQNNGV. The CDR3 spans 15 residues. The CDR3 coding sequence is TGTGCCAGCAGCGAATCCAGGGCCCCTTCCTACGAGCAGTACTTC. It is translated as CASSESRAPSYEQYF.

This chain links TRBV19 with TRBJ2-1, with 9 bases matching TRBD1. CDR1 LNHDA and CDR2 SQIVND come from the germline V gene (reference sequence). The CDR3 runs 16 residues. V lost 5 bases to trimming and J lost 5 bases; unmatched junction nucleotides: 10. The CDR3 DNA sequence: TGTGCCAGTAGTGGGCTTTTTGACAGGGGGAACAATGAGCAGTTCTTC. Translating gives CASSGLFDRGNNEQFF.

The J gene is TRBJ2-2, the V gene TRBV6-6; 10 positions match TRBD2. V lost 5 bases to trimming and J lost 1 base; unmatched junction nucleotides: 4. The germline CDR1 and CDR2 sequences are MNHNY and SVGAGI (reference sequence). CDR3 size: 16 residues. The CDR3 spells CASSPRTSGNTGELFF. The CDR3 bases are TGTGCCAGCAGTCCCCGGACTAGCGGGAACACCGGGGAGCTGTTTTTT.

This clone is a singleton in its sample. In DNA form, the CDR3 reads TGTGCCAGCAGTTACCCAAGGGGGGGAGAAAATTCACCCCTCCACTTT. Translated: CASSYPRGGENSPLHF. The chain recombines TRBV6-5 with TRBJ1-6, with D tentatively TRBD1 (6 bases). The CDR3 length is 16 residues. The V gene's germline CDR1 is MNHEY and CDR2 SVGAGI. The ends were cut back, 2 bases at V and 7 bases at J, with 15 bases in the middle.

J is TRBJ2-7 and V is TRBV7-9, with unresolved D. There are 12 residues in the CDR3. The V end was cut by 2 bases, the J end by 4 bases, with 6 bases between. Germline-derived CDR1 and CDR2 are SEHNR and FQNEAQ (reference sequence). In DNA, the CDR3 is TGTGCCAGCAGCTTAACTTCTTACGAGCAGTACTTC. Translating gives CASSLTSYEQYF. The full variable domain, with the rest looked up from reference TRBV7-9 and TRBJ2-7, is DTGVSQNPRHKITKRGQNVTFRCDPISEHNRLYWYRQTLGQGPEFLTYFQNEAQLEKSRLLSDRFSAERPKGSFSTLEIQRTEQGDSAMYLCASSLTSYEQYFGPGTRLTVT.

The chain combines TRBV29-1 with TRBJ2-1; 15 positions agree with TRBD2. J gave up 7 bases and V 7 bases, and 8 bases lay outside the gene matches. The V gene's germline CDR1 is SQVTM and CDR2 ANQGSEA. CDR3 length: 15 residues. The CDR3 reads CSAGLAGGVKNEQFF. The CDR3 nucleotides are TGCAGCGCTGGACTAGCGGGAGGGGTTAAGAATGAGCAGTTCTTC.

The CDR3, as DNA: TGTGCCTGGGCCGGGACACCCTACAATGAGCAGTTCTTC. Protein sequence: CAWAGTPYNEQFF. This sequence joins TRBV30 and TRBJ2-1; possibly TRBD1 for D (6 bases). Germline values: CDR1 GTSNPN, CDR2 SVGIG (reference sequence). This CDR3 contains 13 residues. V was trimmed by 5 bases and J by 2 bases, leaving 10 bases between them.

The chain recombines TRBV10-2 with TRBJ2-3, with TRBD2 matching 9 bases. CDR1 and CDR2 from the germline V gene are WSHSY and SAAADI. With 0 bases clipped from V and 8 bases from J, the junction kept 12 bases outside the gene matches. The CDR3 has 17 residues. The CDR3, as DNA: TGCGCCAGCAGTGAGTCCGGCGGGAGGGCCCTTTTTGGTACGCAGTATTTT. Its translation: CASSESGGRALFGTQYF.

The chain links TRBV12-5 to TRBJ2-7; tentatively, D is TRBD1 (6 bases). The V and J ends lost 6 bases and 3 bases respectively, with 15 bases between them. Germline-derived CDR1 and CDR2 are LGHNT and FRNRAP. The CDR3 has 14 residues. CDR3 protein: CASGSRDTDYEQYF. CDR3 sequence (DNA): TGTGCTAGTGGCTCCCGGGACACTGACTACGAGCAGTACTTC.

The J gene is TRBJ2-2, the V gene TRBV19; a possible D gene is TRBD2 (6 bases). CDR3 length: 16 amino acids. Germline V gives CDR1 LNHDA, CDR2 SQIVND (reference sequence). V was trimmed by 6 bases and J by 4 bases, leaving 18 bases between them. The CDR3 loop is CASSTFGGGGTGELFF. DNA for the CDR3: TGTGCCAGTAGCACCTTTGGTGGGGGAGGCACCGGGGAGCTGTTTTTT.

CDR3 region: CASGRDSNTGELFF. Written as DNA, the CDR3 is TGCGCCAGCGGCCGGGACTCGAACACCGGGGAGCTGTTTTTT. V usage is TRBV5-1 and J usage is TRBJ2-2, with D maybe TRBD2 (6 bases). V lost 7 bases, J lost 0 bases, and 10 bases lay in between. Germline assignment: CDR1 SGHRS and CDR2 YFSETQ. CDR3 size: 14 residues.

The chain carries TRBV7-9 and TRBJ2-7; D unresolved. Trimming removed 4 bases at V and 3 bases at J, with 7 bases between. The CDR3 consists of 12 residues. The germline V gene encodes CDR1 SEHNR and CDR2 FQNEAQ (reference sequence). CDR3 amino acids: CASSYPSYEQYF. CDR3 nucleotide sequence: TGTGCCAGCAGCTACCCTAGCTACGAGCAGTACTTC.

CDR3 region: CATSRPGTGRSTDTQYF. The CDR3 DNA is TGTGCCACCAGCAGGCCGGGGACAGGGAGAAGCACAGATACGCAGTATTTT. J is TRBJ2-3 and V is TRBV15; 9 nucleotides agree with TRBD1. Losses at the gene ends were 3 bases for V and 0 bases for J; bases not matched to a gene: 7. This CDR3 has 17 residues. In germline, CDR1 is LNHNV, CDR2 YYDKDF (reference sequence). Using reference TRBV15 and TRBJ2-3 for the parts outside the CDR3, the full variable domain is DAMVIQNPRYQVTQFGKPVTLSCSQTLNHNVMYWYQQKSSQAPKLLFHYYDKDFNNEADTPDNFQSRRPNTSFCFLDIRSPGLGDTAMYLCATSRPGTGRSTDTQYFGPGTRLTVL.

The rearrangement joins TRBV7-2 to TRBJ2-7, with 7 bases identical to TRBD2. The CDR3 is made up of 14 amino acids. After removal of 5 bases from V and 0 bases from J, the junction contained 4 bases not matched to a gene. CDR1 is SGHTA, CDR2 FQGNSA, per germline. CDR3 in DNA: TGTGCCAGCAGCCCCGGGGGGTCCTCCTACGAGCAGTACTTC. Encoded protein: CASSPGGSSYEQYF.

The V gene is TRBV19, the J gene TRBJ2-7; 11 nucleotides agree with TRBD2. Germline CDR1 reads LNHDA; CDR2 reads SQIVND (reference sequence). The J segment lost 4 bases and the V segment lost 3 bases, leaving 5 bases of the junction unmatched. The CDR3 is made up of 15 amino acids. The CDR3 region has the DNA TGTGCCAGTAGTATGGCGTTAGCGGGAGGGTACGAGCAGTACTTC. This sequence encodes CASSMALAGGYEQYF.

This clone was observed a single time. The chain combines TRBV28 with TRBJ2-3, with TRBD1 as a possible D gene (5 bases). The germline V gene encodes CDR1 MDHEN and CDR2 SYDVKM. There are 18 residues in the CDR3. V lost 6 bases and J lost 0, with 22 bases in between. The CDR3 DNA reads TGTGCCAGCAGGACCCGACCCGCGTTGGGGCCGAGCACAGATACGCAGTATTTT. Protein sequence: CASRTRPALGPSTDTQYF.

V and J are TRBV7-3 and TRBJ2-3; 12 bases line up with TRBD2. CDR1 and CDR2 from the germline V gene are SGHTA and FQGTGA. CDR3 length: 14 residues. The V gene end was trimmed by 5 bases and the J gene end by 6 bases; junction bases not matched to a gene: 3. In nucleotides, the CDR3 is TGTGCCAGCAGCCTAGCGGGAGGGTCGGATACGCAGTATTTT. This encodes CASSLAGGSDTQYF.

This clone was seen just once. The chain recombines TRBV4-1 with TRBJ2-1, with D possibly TRBD1 on 5 matching bases. The CDR3 extends over 14 amino acids. V lost 0 bases and J 9 bases, leaving 12 bases between the germline ends. CDR1 is MGHRA, CDR2 YSYEKL, per germline. For the CDR3, the DNA is TGCGCCAGCAGCCAAGAACCAACAGGTGGTGAGCAGTTCTTC. Residues: CASSQEPTGGEQFF.

The chain recombines TRBV28 with TRBJ2-7, with 12 nucleotides matching TRBD2. The CDR3 is made up of 14 amino acids. With 4 bases clipped from V and 6 bases from J, the junction kept 4 bases outside the gene matches. CDR1 and CDR2 (germline): MDHEN, SYDVKM. The CDR3 here is CASSWGTSGFEQYF. The CDR3 DNA sequence: TGTGCCAGCAGTTGGGGGACTAGCGGGTTCGAGCAGTACTTC.

V gene TRBV27 combines with J gene TRBJ2-3, with D perhaps matching TRBD2 (5 bases). Looked up from germline, CDR1 is MNHEY and CDR2 is SMNVEV (reference sequence). This CDR3 is built from 14 residues. V shed 4 bases and J shed 0 bases, with 8 bases lying between them. CDR3 residues: CASSYGGSTDTQYF. The DNA of the CDR3 is TGTGCCAGCAGTTACGGCGGGAGCACAGATACGCAGTATTTT.

The V and J genes are TRBV5-6 and TRBJ1-4; tentative D call: TRBD1 (5 bases). The V end was cut by 1 base, the J end by 4 bases, with 8 bases between. The CDR3 is 14 amino acids. Germline V gene sequence: CDR1 SGHDT, CDR2 YYEEEE. The CDR3 loop is CASSLPQGNEKLFF. CDR3 bases: TGTGCCAGCAGCTTGCCGCAGGGTAATGAAAAACTGTTTTTT.

The chain employs TRBV9 and TRBJ2-7, with a weak D call TRBD1 (6 bases). The CDR3 totals 14 residues. Deletions cut 0 bases from V and 3 bases from J, with 10 bases between. Germline V gives CDR1 SGDLS, CDR2 YYNGEE. CDR3 loop: CASSVGPGVYEQYF. The CDR3 DNA follows: TGTGCCAGCAGCGTAGGTCCAGGGGTCTACGAGCAGTACTTC.